A single sample gave rise to the 4 T cell receptor beta chains below, sequenced in a study of tumor-infiltrating lymphocytes in primary liver carcinoma. The source material, 20-30 mg of unsorted bulk tissue, was used to co-extract RNA and DNA. Total RNA (approximately 500 ng) served as template for TCR beta cDNA synthesis primed by a constant-region primer. Researchers made the TCR beta libraries by running three nested multiplex PCR rounds with slightly modified ARM-PCR. TRBV1-TRBV30 forward and Cbeta reverse primers drove the first two roughly 10-cycle rounds. TCRdb analysed the multiplex PCR reads with MiXCR anew, one entry per CDR3 protein. This sample has about 74,000 distinct CDR3 sequences, with over 60% found just once. The material sequenced was liver tumor tissue from sampling region 4. Subset noted: tumor region T4, right-lateral pole. The receptors here all came from a man aged 40-55 years with primary liver carcinoma and hepatitis B virus infection.

With respect to this clonotype: One end of the junction varies from germline; a read error may be responsible. V and J are TRBV6-5 and TRBJ2-7; D may be TRBD1 or TRBD2 (5 bases each). The CDR3 extends over 14 amino acids. The germline V gene encodes CDR1 MNHEY and CDR2 SVGAGI. The CDR3 nucleotides are TGTGTCAGCTCGCCCAACCCCCTAGGGACCGAGCAGTACTTC. Translation: CVSSPNPLGTEQYF.

As regards this clonotype: A much more abundant neighbour one base away suggests this may be a read error. V and J are TRBV28 and TRBJ2-1, with 14 bases aligning to TRBD2. Per the germline V gene, CDR1 is MDHEN and CDR2 is SYDVKM. The CDR3 length is 15 residues. The trim removed 7 bases at V and 8 bases at J, leaving 7 bases unmatched. CDR3 amino acids: CASTRGTSGSHEQFF. For the CDR3, the DNA is TGTGCCAGCACCCGAGGGACTAGCGGGAGCCATGAGCAGTTCTTC.

This clonotype has a single count. The chain has TRBV10-3 and TRBJ2-7; D not certain. Between the trimmed V and J ends, which lost 4 bases and 3 bases, there was a span of 19 bases. Germline lookup yields CDR1 ENHRY and CDR2 SYGVKD. This CDR3 has 16 amino acids. Written as DNA, the CDR3 is TGTGCCATCAGTGGAGCCCTCAGCGTGAAACACTACGAGCAGTACTTC. Its protein is CAISGALSVKHYEQYF.

Comments on this clonotype: At one of its ends the junction is not consistent with the germline gene, which may arise from a read error. The chain couples TRBV14 to TRBJ2-7; D uncertain. The CDR3 has 13 residues. Germline V gene sequence: CDR1 SGHDN, CDR2 FVKESK. The CDR3 bases are TGTGCCAGCAGCCAAGATCACGCTAATGAGCAATACTTC. This encodes CASSQDHANEQYF.